This T cell receptor beta chain was retrieved from a study of CD8 T cells in ankylosing spondylitis. The study, taken as a whole, reports: In ankylosing spondylitis patients, matched synovial fluid reportedly showed significant enrichment of disease-linked clones.

Germline V gives CDR1 MDHEN, CDR2 SYDVKM. CDR3 size: 15 residues. V trimming: 6 bases; J trimming: 5 bases; junction bases outside the gene matches: 10. Only a few counts were recorded for this clonotype. No antigen is known for it. Each CDR3 protein is one row after TCRdb ran MiXCR on the 5' RACE reads. The sample has just over 300,000 distinct CDR3 sequences, less than 25% seen once. The rearrangement joins TRBV28 to TRBJ2-3; 8 bases agree with TRBD2. Sample: blood, either unsorted or a sorted T cell fraction (not recorded which). This sequence was found in a female donor with ankylosing spondylitis or in good health (not recorded which). The CDR3 sequence: CASSLSGMGEDTQYF. Written as DNA, the CDR3 is TGTGCCAGCAGCCTTAGCGGGATGGGGGAAGATACGCAGTATTTT.